Below, 32 T cell receptor beta chains from the same sample are listed, as sequenced in a study of metastatic and nonmetastatic thyroid tumors. MiXCR was used by TCRdb to re-call the PCR reads. The sample shows some 30,000 clones, about 32% of them seen only once. Nobody among the patients had been given any treatment before thyroid surgery. The sample taken for sequencing was blood. The receptor source for this set is a female donor with papillary thyroid cancer or a benign thyroid nodule (not recorded which). Some clones in this sample may be carry-over from other donors' samples.

This clone was picked up many times. The chain couples TRBV11-2 to TRBJ2-3, with 7 bases lining up with TRBD2. CDR3 length equals 14 residues. V shed 3 bases, J shed 2 bases, and the junction held 2 bases outside the gene matches. Germline V gives CDR1 SGHAT, CDR2 FQNNGV. DNA for the CDR3: TGTGCCAGCAGCTTGGGGGGGTTCACAGATACGCAGTATTTT. As protein: CASSLGGFTDTQYF.

Many counts were recorded for this clone. The chain uses TRBV9 and TRBJ2-5; D gene ambiguous. The CDR3 spans 13 residues. Trimming took 0 bases from V and 0 from J, leaving 3 bases between them. Germline values: CDR1 SGDLS, CDR2 YYNGEE. CDR3 DNA sequence: TGTGCCAGCAGCGTAGGGTACCAAGAGACCCAGTACTTC. This encodes CASSVGYQETQYF.

This rearrangement joins TRBV12-3 or TRBV12-4 to TRBJ1-2; TRBD1 might be the D (5 bases). V was shortened by 2 bases and J by 7 bases, with 14 bases between the two germline ends. The CDR3 contains 14 residues. CDR3 in amino acids: CASSLKRGTGGYTF. The CDR3 nucleotides read TGTGCCAGCAGTTTAAAAAGGGGTACGGGTGGCTACACCTTC.

The V gene is TRBV12-3 or TRBV12-4, the J gene TRBJ2-7; 7 bases are a match to TRBD2. J gave up 5 bases and V 1 base, and 11 bases lay outside the gene matches. There are 16 residues in the CDR3. The CDR3 reads CASSLVVSRGGDEQYF. Written as DNA, the CDR3 is TGTGCCAGCAGTTTAGTGGTCTCGCGGGGAGGGGACGAGCAGTACTTC.

This clone has only a few counts. The rearrangement uses TRBV27 and TRBJ2-7; TRBD2 agrees at 8 bases. V trimming: 5 bases; J trimming: 0 bases; junction bases outside the gene matches: 9. The CDR3 is made up of 16 amino acids. CDR1 and CDR2 (germline): MNHEY, SMNVEV (reference sequence). CDR3 bases: TGTGCCAGCAGTACTCTGGGACTAGTTGTCTCCTACGAGCAGTACTTC. It encodes CASSTLGLVVSYEQYF.

This clone was recorded at least ten times. The V and J genes are TRBV6-1 and TRBJ1-1; tentative D call: TRBD1 (5 bases). CDR3 length: 14 residues. CDR1 and CDR2 from the germline V gene are MNHNS and SASEGT. Trimming removed 6 bases at V and 1 base at J, with 12 bases between. CDR3: CASRKQDPNTEAFF. The CDR3 DNA reads as TGTGCCAGCAGGAAACAGGACCCGAACACTGAAGCTTTCTTT.

This chain links TRBV20-1 with TRBJ1-6, with D tentatively TRBD1 (6 bases). CDR3 size: 15 residues. V was shortened by 6 bases and J by 8 bases, with 20 bases between the two germline ends. Germline V gene lookup returns CDR1 DFQATT and CDR2 SNEGSKA (reference sequence). The CDR3 nucleotides are TGCAGTGCGGGGGCCGAGACAGCGATTTATTCACCCCTCCACTTT. Protein: CSAGAETAIYSPLHF.

This chain connects TRBV6-1 to TRBJ1-1, with 7 bases that match TRBD1. V shed 6 bases and J 5 bases; nucleotides not matched to a gene: 9. This CDR3 is 14 amino acids long. CDR1 and CDR2 from the germline V gene are MNHNS and SASEGT. The CDR3 DNA sequence: TGTGCCAGCAGGGGACAGTGGGCCGGGACTGAAGCTTTCTTT. Translation: CASRGQWAGTEAFF.

This clone was counted many times. The V and J genes are TRBV19 and TRBJ1-1; weak D call: TRBD1 (6 bases). Germline assignment: CDR1 LNHDA and CDR2 SQIVND (reference sequence). The ends were cut back, 9 bases at V and 0 bases at J, with 8 bases in the middle. The CDR3 contains 12 residues. The CDR3 DNA reads as TGTGCCAGCAGGGACATGAACACTGAAGCTTTCTTT. Its protein is CASRDMNTEAFF.

The V call is TRBV4-1, the J call TRBJ2-1; tentatively, D is TRBD1 or TRBD2 (6 bases each). The CDR3 has 16 residues. CDR1 is MGHRA, CDR2 YSYEKL, per germline. The V end lost 0 bases, the J end lost 9 bases, and 18 bases lay between the germline ends. CDR3 DNA: TGCGCCAGCAGCCAAGACTTGACGGGAGAACAGGGTGAGCAGTTCTTC. This translates into CASSQDLTGEQGEQFF.

This clone qualifies as medium-sized. This sequence joins TRBV19 and TRBJ2-5; 9 bases match TRBD2. V trimming: 5 bases; J trimming: 7 bases; junction bases outside the gene matches: 8. CDR1 and CDR2 from the germline V gene are LNHDA and SQIVND (reference sequence). This CDR3 region has 14 residues. The CDR3 coding sequence is TGTGCCAGTAGTCCCGGACTAGCGTTTGTGACCCAGTACTTC. Encoded protein: CASSPGLAFVTQYF.

In this sample, this clone turned up many times. The gene calls are TRBV20-1 and TRBJ1-2; maybe TRBD1 (5 bases). V lost 6 bases to trimming and J lost 11 bases, with 16 bases between them. Looked up from germline, CDR1 is DFQATT and CDR2 is SNEGSKA (reference sequence). The CDR3 sequence is 11 residues long. The CDR3 nucleotides read TGCAGTGCGACAGAGGTGGGGCCTTACACCTTC. The encoded protein is CSATEVGPYTF.

In its sample, this clone was seen many times. The chain couples TRBV24-1 to TRBJ2-3; 7 bases match TRBD1. Germline trimming cut 4 bases from V and 6 bases from J; bases unmatched to any gene: 6. Germline V gene lookup returns CDR1 KGHDR and CDR2 SFDVKD. The CDR3 contains 14 residues. In DNA form, the CDR3 reads TGTGCCACCAGTGAGGCCCAGGGGGAGGATACGCAGTATTTT. This translates into CATSEAQGEDTQYF.

A remark on this clone: A much bigger clone sits one base away, suggesting this may be a read error. The rearrangement uses TRBV20-1 and TRBJ2-3; D might be TRBD1 (6 bases). The V gene's germline CDR1 is DFQATT and CDR2 SNEGSKA (reference sequence). Deletions cut 5 bases from V and 5 bases from J, with 14 bases between. This CDR3 is built from 13 residues. In DNA, the CDR3 is TGCAGTGCTGGACACCACAGGGAAGATACGCAGTATTTT. Protein: CSAGHHREDTQYF.

This clone was found many times. The V call is TRBV9, the J call TRBJ2-1; 9 nucleotides match TRBD2. The V and J ends lost 1 base and 8 bases, in that order; junction bases with no gene match: 7. Per the germline V gene, CDR1 is SGDLS and CDR2 is YYNGEE. The CDR3 consists of 15 residues. CDR3 nucleotides: TGTGCCAGCAGCGTATGGGTTAGCGGGAGCGATGAGCAGTTCTTC. This sequence encodes CASSVWVSGSDEQFF.

This clone was seen at least ten times. The genes are TRBV28 and TRBJ2-5, with TRBD2 as a possible D gene (5 bases). V was trimmed by 3 bases and J by 4 bases, leaving 24 bases between them. CDR1 MDHEN and CDR2 SYDVKM come from the germline V gene. The CDR3 length is 18 residues. The CDR3 region has the DNA TGTGCCAGCAGTTTCCCGAGGGTCCCCCATTTACAACGAGAGACCCAGTACTTC. It specifies CASSFPRVPHLQRETQYF.

This chain joins TRBV10-3 and TRBJ2-7; no clear D gene. The germline V gene has CDR1 ENHRY and CDR2 SYGVKD. The CDR3 totals 11 residues. Deletions cut 3 bases from V and 12 bases from J, with 12 bases between. This chain's CDR3 is CAISDHDDLYF. The CDR3 nucleotides are TGTGCCATCAGTGACCACGACGACCTGTACTTC.

This clone was counted at least ten times. V usage is TRBV5-6 and J usage is TRBJ2-3; D uncertain. Trimming removed 5 bases from V and 0 bases from J, with 10 bases in between. The CDR3 runs to 14 residues. Germline lookup yields CDR1 SGHDT and CDR2 YYEEEE. The CDR3 coding sequence is TGTGCCAGCAGTTTTGTGAGGAGCACAGATACGCAGTATTTT. Its translation is CASSFVRSTDTQYF. Complete variable domain (other parts from reference TRBV5-6 and TRBJ2-3): DAGVTQSPTHLIKTRGQQVTLRCSPKSGHDTVSWYQQALGQGPQFIFQYYEEEERQRGNFPDRFSGHQFPNYSSELNVNALLLGDSALYLCASSFVRSTDTQYFGPGTRLTVL.

This clone was seen repeatedly, ten times or more. This chain links TRBV3-1 with TRBJ2-1; no clear D gene. Germline V lookup: CDR1 LGHDT, CDR2 YNNKEL (reference sequence). This CDR3 contains 15 residues. V was shortened by 0 bases and J by 4 bases, with 10 bases between the two germline ends. The DNA for the CDR3 is TGTGCCAGCAGCCAAGATAGGCAGATATACAATGAGCAGTTCTTC. This gives the protein CASSQDRQIYNEQFF.

The V gene is TRBV11-1, the J gene TRBJ2-1; 10 bases line up with TRBD2. The CDR3 has 15 amino acids. Germline CDR1 reads SGHAT; CDR2 reads FQDESV (reference sequence). V trimming: 1 base; J trimming: 9 bases; junction bases outside the gene matches: 6. The DNA for the CDR3 is TGTGCCAGCAGCTTAGATAGCGGGAGGAGGGGTGAGCAGTTCTTC. Its translation: CASSLDSGRRGEQFF.

About this clone itself: This may be a read error: a much more frequent sequence differs by one nucleotide. The chain couples TRBV4-2 to TRBJ2-3, with 11 bases lining up with TRBD2. There are 16 residues in the CDR3. V was pared by 5 bases and J by 3 bases, with 7 bases of the junction left unmatched. Germline CDR1 LGHNA, CDR2 YNFKEQ. CDR3 sequence (DNA): TGTGCCAGCAGCGCCCTAGCGGGAGGAGCGACAGATACGCAGTATTTT. Protein product: CASSALAGGATDTQYF.

This clone was found many times. The chain couples TRBV29-1 to TRBJ2-1; 9 bases match TRBD1. After removal of 6 bases from V and 9 bases from J, the junction contained 6 bases not matched to a gene. This CDR3 is built from 12 residues. Germline lookup yields CDR1 SQVTM and CDR2 ANQGSEA. In DNA, the CDR3 is TGCAGCGTCGACAGGGGGGGCGGTGAGCAGTTCTTC. Amino acids: CSVDRGGGEQFF.

This clone was observed at least ten times. The gene calls are TRBV6-2 or TRBV6-3 and TRBJ2-7; no clear D gene. This CDR3 has 13 amino acids. The V gene lost 0 bases and the J gene lost 6 bases, with 9 bases spanning the gap. Per germline, CDR1 MNHEY and CDR2 SVGEGT. CDR3 DNA: TGTGCCAGCAGTTACTCGGGCACCACCGAGCAGTACTTC. The encoded protein is CASSYSGTTEQYF.

This clone was recorded only once. A read error may account for a junction end that differs from germline. The chain joins TRBV5-1 to TRBJ2-1, with D tentatively TRBD2 (5 bases). The CDR3 is made up of 13 amino acids. In germline, CDR1 is SGHRS, CDR2 YFSETQ. For the CDR3, the DNA is TGTGCCAGCAGCTTGTTGAGGGTGAATGAGCAGTTCTTC. This translates into CASSLLRVNEQFF. The full variable domain, its missing parts supplied by reference TRBV5-1 and TRBJ2-1, is KAGVTQTPRYLIKTRGQQVTLSCSPISGHRSVSWYQQTPGQGLQFLFEYFSETQRNKGNFPGRFSGRQFSNSRSEMNVSTLELGDSALYLCASSLLRVNEQFFGPGTRLTVL.

This clone came up many times. J is TRBJ2-3 and V is TRBV5-1; D may be TRBD2 (6 bases). The CDR3 is made up of 14 amino acids. Germline lookup yields CDR1 SGHRS and CDR2 YFSETQ. Deletions cut 5 bases from V and 2 bases from J, with 12 bases between. CDR3 bases: TGCGCCAGCAGTATAGCGGATTCCACAGATACGCAGTATTTT. The encoded protein is CASSIADSTDTQYF.

This clone was seen many times. The chain uses TRBV18 and TRBJ2-5; 8 bases are a match to TRBD2. This CDR3 is 15 amino acids long. CDR1 and CDR2 from the germline V gene are KGHSH and LQKENI. Trimming at V came to 0 bases and at J to 4 bases, leaving 4 bases not matched to a gene. CDR3 residues: CASSPPLGGAETQYF. CDR3 coding DNA: TGTGCCAGCTCACCACCACTCGGGGGGGCAGAGACCCAGTACTTC.

This clone was found many times. The chain recombines TRBV7-2 with TRBJ1-3; no firm D call. Germline CDR1 is SGHTA and CDR2 is FQGNSA. The CDR3 consists of 14 residues. Trimming left V 5 bases short and J 0 bases short, with 8 bases between. CDR3 DNA sequence: TGTGCCAGCAGCACGGAAGTCTCTGGAAACACCATATATTTT. Its translation: CASSTEVSGNTIYF.

By share of the sample, this clone is medium-sized. The chain's CDR3 is CASSTALPNTEAFF. The CDR3 coding sequence is TGTGCCAGCAGTACAGCGTTACCGAACACTGAAGCTTTCTTT. The chain has TRBV28 and TRBJ1-1; no reliable D call. Trimming took 5 bases from V and 1 from J, leaving 11 bases between them. There are 14 residues in the CDR3. Germline values: CDR1 MDHEN, CDR2 SYDVKM.

This chain connects TRBV20-1 to TRBJ1-2; D gene unclear. Germline V CDR1 and CDR2: DFQATT, SNEGSKA (reference sequence). This CDR3 has 11 amino acids. V was pared by 3 bases and J by 6 bases, with 8 bases between. The CDR3 protein is CSASALHGYTF. DNA for the CDR3: TGCAGTGCTAGTGCGCTCCATGGCTACACCTTC.

This clone was detected many times. V gene TRBV7-9 combines with J gene TRBJ1-1; TRBD1 aligns across 7 bases. CDR1 is SEHNR, CDR2 FQNEAQ, per germline (reference sequence). The CDR3 totals 14 residues. The junction had 5 bases not matched to a gene; V was cut back by 5 bases and J by 2 bases. The DNA for the CDR3 is TGTGCCAGCAGCCCGGGACAGATTAACACTGAAGCTTTCTTT. As protein: CASSPGQINTEAFF.

The chain combines TRBV6-2 or TRBV6-3 with TRBJ2-7, with D tentatively TRBD2 (6 bases). Germline loops: CDR1 MNHEY, CDR2 SVGEGT. Trimming left V 6 bases short and J 2 bases short, with 20 bases between. The CDR3 totals 16 residues. In nucleotides, the CDR3 is TGTGCCAGCAGCGATCCTGGGGACTGGGAACCCTACGAGCAGTACTTC. Its translation is CASSDPGDWEPYEQYF.

The chain has TRBV11-2 and TRBJ2-1, with TRBD2 identical over 8 bases. CDR1 is SGHAT and CDR2 is FQNNGV in the germline V gene. Trimming at V came to 1 base and at J to 0 bases, leaving 2 bases not matched to a gene. This CDR3 region has 16 residues. The CDR3 protein is CASSLGSGSSYNEQFF. The CDR3 nucleotides are TGTGCCAGCAGCTTAGGAAGCGGGAGCTCCTACAATGAGCAGTTCTTC.